A single sample gave rise to the 26 T cell receptor beta chains below, sequenced in a study of neurological immune-mediated disorders. TCRdb processed the 5' RACE reads anew with MiXCR; each CDR3 protein has one entry. The sample shows 81,000 or so distinct CDR3 sequences, around 4.6% of them seen only once. Sequencing was carried out using PBMCs. The origin of the receptors is a woman in her 30s with multiple sclerosis.

This clonotype has ten or more counts. The chain has TRBV14 and TRBJ2-1, with 10 bases that match TRBD1. CDR3 size: 17 residues. Germline CDR1 reads SGHDN; CDR2 reads FVKESK. V dropped 1 base and J dropped 7; count of bases not matched to a gene: 10. CDR3 residues: CASSQARGQGILNEQFF. The CDR3 DNA reads as TGTGCCAGCAGCCAAGCTAGGGGACAGGGGATATTGAATGAGCAGTTCTTC.

This clonotype occurred many times. This could be a read error, since a much larger clone is one nucleotide away. The chain recombines TRBV20-1 with TRBJ1-1, with D hard to call. Germline CDR1 is DFQATT and CDR2 is SNEGSKA (reference sequence). V shed 3 bases and J shed 1 base, with 3 bases lying between them. The CDR3 is 11 amino acids. The CDR3 coding sequence is TGCAGTGCTAGGAAGAACACTGAAGCTTTCTTT. Its protein is CSARKNTEAFF.

This clonotype came up many times. The rearrangement links TRBV20-1 to TRBJ2-3, with D perhaps given as TRBD1 or TRBD2 (5 bases each). The CDR3 covers 15 residues. CDR1 DFQATT and CDR2 SNEGSKA come from the germline V gene (reference sequence). Trimming stripped 5 bases from V and 1 base from J, with 16 bases between. Here the CDR3 DNA reads TGCAGTGCTCGCCGCGGCCGAGGGGGCACAGATACGCAGTATTTT. It yields the protein CSARRGRGGTDTQYF.

This clonotype was recorded many times. A clone one base away is much larger, so this may be a read error. This chain uses TRBV5-1 with TRBJ1-3; D is possibly TRBD1 (6 bases). Trimming cost V 9 bases and J 2 bases, with 27 bases left between them. The germline gives CDR1 SGHRS, CDR2 YFSETQ. CDR3 length: 18 residues. DNA for the CDR3: TGCGCCAACACGCGAGGGGGGGATTTGGCATCGGCTGGAAACACCATATATTTT. Translated: CANTRGGDLASAGNTIYF.

This clonotype was observed at least ten times. The chain is built from TRBV24-1 and TRBJ2-2; 7 nucleotides line up with TRBD1. Trimming took 10 bases from V and 4 from J; bases not matched to a gene: 11. Looked up from germline, CDR1 is KGHDR and CDR2 is SFDVKD. This CDR3 is 15 amino acids long. The CDR3 DNA reads as TGTGCCACTGCGGGTGAGACAGGGTTCACCGGGGAGCTGTTTTTT. This sequence encodes CATAGETGFTGELFF.

This clonotype has at least ten counts. The J gene is TRBJ2-4, the V gene TRBV6-5; D gene unclear. Germline V gives CDR1 MNHEY, CDR2 SVGAGI. The CDR3 totals 15 residues. V lost 0 bases, J lost 6 bases, and 12 bases lay in between. Here the CDR3 reads CASSYSRSVGNIQYF. Written as DNA, the CDR3 is TGTGCCAGCAGTTACTCGAGGTCGGTCGGAAACATTCAGTACTTC.

This clonotype was detected many times. The chain uses TRBV5-1 and TRBJ2-5, with unresolved D. V was cut by 0 bases and J by 4 bases, with 7 bases left in between. This CDR3 comprises 13 residues. In germline, CDR1 is SGHRS, CDR2 YFSETQ. For the CDR3, the DNA is TGCGCCAGCAGCTTGGGTCCTGGAGAGACCCAGTACTTC. Translation gives CASSLGPGETQYF.

This clonotype has a count of ten or more. The chain is built from TRBV5-1 and TRBJ1-4; D is possibly TRBD1 (5 bases). From germline, CDR1 is SGHRS and CDR2 YFSETQ. V lost 1 base and J 5 bases, leaving 9 bases between the germline ends. The CDR3 runs 14 residues. For the CDR3, the DNA is TGCGCCAGCAGCTTGTACGGGGGGAATGAAAAACTGTTTTTT. It specifies CASSLYGGNEKLFF.

This clonotype showed up many times. The chain carries TRBV5-1 and TRBJ2-2; a possible D gene is TRBD1 (6 bases). The CDR3 is 15 residues long. V was clipped by 3 bases and J by 5 bases, with 14 bases between them. Germline V gene lookup returns CDR1 SGHRS and CDR2 YFSETQ. CDR3 DNA sequence: TGCGCCAGCAGCTCTTATAAACAGGGAACCGGGGAGCTGTTTTTT. Protein: CASSSYKQGTGELFF.

The genes are TRBV20-1 and TRBJ2-1, with a weak D call TRBD2 (6 bases). Trimming removed 1 base at V and 8 bases at J, with 15 bases between. From germline, CDR1 is DFQATT and CDR2 SNEGSKA (reference sequence). The CDR3 runs to 14 residues. The CDR3 DNA follows: TGCAGTGCTAGAGCTAGCGCGGGAAACTATGAGCAGTTCTTC. It encodes CSARASAGNYEQFF.

This clonotype was recorded many times. This chain links TRBV20-1 with TRBJ2-5, with D possibly matching TRBD2 (5 bases). From germline, CDR1 is DFQATT and CDR2 SNEGSKA (reference sequence). V was cut by 1 base and J by 9 bases, with 15 bases left in between. This CDR3 region has 13 residues. This chain's CDR3 is CSARGRAGEPQYF. CDR3 coding DNA: TGCAGTGCTAGAGGCCGCGCTGGGGAGCCCCAGTACTTC.

This clonotype was detected many times. This sequence joins TRBV7-8 and TRBJ2-7; D possibly uses TRBD1 or TRBD2 (6 bases each). Between the trimmed V and J ends, which lost 0 bases and 4 bases, there was a span of 13 bases. From germline, CDR1 is SGHVS and CDR2 FQNEAQ. This CDR3 is built from 15 residues. CDR3 sequence: CASSLAPGAEYEQYV. CDR3 nucleotide sequence: TGTGCCAGCAGCTTAGCGCCGGGGGCGGAATACGAGCAGTACGTC.

The chain employs TRBV5-1 and TRBJ2-5; TRBD2 is a possible D gene (6 bases). Trimming took off 5 bases at V and 5 bases at J, with 13 bases between the two ends. The CDR3 runs 13 residues. Germline CDR1 SGHRS, CDR2 YFSETQ. CDR3 DNA sequence: TGCGCCAGCAGTGTTAGCGGCTTGGAGACCCAGTACTTC. Its protein product is CASSVSGLETQYF.

Many counts were recorded for this clonotype. The chain combines TRBV18 with TRBJ2-6; weak D call: TRBD1 (6 bases). V dropped 5 bases and J dropped 0 bases, with 14 bases sitting between them. From germline, CDR1 is KGHSH and CDR2 LQKENI. This CDR3 comprises 17 residues. The CDR3 sequence is CASSSGQRVSGANVLTF. CDR3 nucleotide sequence: TGTGCCAGCTCATCCGGACAGAGAGTCTCTGGGGCCAACGTCCTGACTTTC.

This clonotype has at least ten counts. The J gene is TRBJ2-1, the V gene TRBV5-1; 8 bases are shared with TRBD2. The CDR3 has 16 amino acids. CDR1 and CDR2 from the germline V gene are SGHRS and YFSETQ. Unmatched junction bases numbered 7, after V lost 0 bases and J lost 5 bases. CDR3 sequence (DNA): TGCGCCAGCAGCTTGGCCGGGGGGGCCTACAACAATGAGCAGTTCTTC. Residues: CASSLAGGAYNNEQFF.

Only a few counts were recorded for this clonotype. This CDR3 reads CASREGPTQDTQYF. The DNA for the CDR3 is TGCGCCAGCAGGGAGGGGCCCACACAAGATACGCAGTATTTT. This rearrangement joins TRBV5-1 to TRBJ2-3; D is possibly TRBD2 (6 bases). The germline V and J ends were trimmed by 5 bases and 5 bases, with 15 bases remaining between them. Per germline, CDR1 SGHRS and CDR2 YFSETQ. The CDR3 consists of 14 residues.

In this sample, this clonotype turned up a few times. This chain links TRBV20-1 with TRBJ2-4, with 9 nucleotides matching TRBD2. CDR3 length equals 16 residues. After removal of 6 bases from V and 7 bases from J, the junction contained 16 bases not matched to a gene. The germline CDR1 and CDR2 sequences are DFQATT and SNEGSKA (reference sequence). Here the CDR3 reads CSAPRGSGSKGNIQYF. CDR3 coding DNA: TGCAGTGCGCCTCGGGGTAGCGGGAGTAAGGGGAACATTCAGTACTTC.

In DNA, the CDR3 is TGTGCCAGCAGTTCCGTTCGGACTAGCGGGAGCTACGAGCAGTACTTC. Translating gives CASSSVRTSGSYEQYF. The rearrangement uses TRBV28 and TRBJ2-7, with TRBD2 matching 13 bases. Germline V gives CDR1 MDHEN, CDR2 SYDVKM. V trimming: 4 bases; J trimming: 3 bases; junction bases outside the gene matches: 6. This CDR3 has 16 residues.

This clonotype was detected ten times or more. The rearrangement links TRBV12-3 or TRBV12-4 to TRBJ2-3, with a possible D match to TRBD2 (6 bases). The CDR3 runs to 17 residues. V lost 4 bases, J lost 2 bases, and 19 bases lay in between. The CDR3: CASSYPTDYQTTDTQYF. CDR3 DNA: TGTGCCAGCAGTTACCCAACGGACTACCAGACCACAGATACGCAGTATTTT.

This clonotype was seen repeatedly, ten times or more. The V call is TRBV18, the J call TRBJ2-2; 7 bases fit TRBD1. This CDR3 contains 16 residues. Germline V lookup: CDR1 KGHSH, CDR2 LQKENI. J gave up 7 bases and V 4 bases, and 12 bases lay outside the gene matches. The CDR3 region has the DNA TGTGCCAGCTCACGGGACAGCCCCATGGCGGGCGGGGAGCTGTTTTTT. This encodes CASSRDSPMAGGELFF.

This clonotype was detected many times. V usage is TRBV7-8 and J usage is TRBJ2-1; D is unclear. The CDR3 spans 14 residues. V was clipped by 2 bases and J by 5 bases, with 10 bases between them. Per the germline V gene, CDR1 is SGHVS and CDR2 is FQNEAQ. The CDR3 region has the DNA TGTGCCAGCAGCTTACGGCTAGAGCACAATGAGCAGTTCTTC. Its protein product is CASSLRLEHNEQFF. The variable domain in full, completed from reference TRBV7-8 and TRBJ2-1, reads GAGVSQSPRYKVAKRGQDVALRCDPISGHVSLFWYQQALGQGPEFLTYFQNEAQLDKSGLPSDRFFAERPEGSVSTLKIQRTQQEDSAVYLCASSLRLEHNEQFFGPGTRLTVL.

This clonotype was seen at least ten times. This chain joins TRBV4-1 and TRBJ2-3; no definite D call. Germline V gene sequence: CDR1 MGHRA, CDR2 YSYEKL. The CDR3 length is 18 residues. V was cut by 4 bases and J by 2 bases, with 22 bases left in between. CDR3 amino acids: CASSRLPVTQGPTDTQYF. As DNA, the CDR3 is TGCGCCAGCAGCCGCCTACCCGTGACACAAGGACCCACAGATACGCAGTATTTT.

The chain carries TRBV10-3 and TRBJ1-2, with D hard to call. V lost 0 bases and J 4 bases, leaving 9 bases between the germline ends. There are 14 residues in the CDR3. The germline CDR1 and CDR2 sequences are ENHRY and SYGVKD. CDR3: CAISESRPIYGYTF. For the CDR3, the DNA is TGTGCCATCAGTGAGTCGCGGCCAATCTATGGCTACACCTTC.

The V and J genes are TRBV20-1 and TRBJ2-5, with 11 positions matching TRBD2. Germline CDR1 is DFQATT and CDR2 is SNEGSKA (reference sequence). The CDR3 runs 12 residues. V lost 5 bases, J lost 8 bases, and 4 bases stayed unmatched. The CDR3 region is CSAHSGGATQYF. Here the CDR3 DNA reads TGCAGTGCTCATAGCGGGGGGGCTACCCAGTACTTC.

The chain employs TRBV12-3 or TRBV12-4 and TRBJ1-3; D is possibly TRBD1 (6 bases). There are 14 residues in the CDR3. V lost 5 bases to trimming and J lost 12 bases, with 20 bases between them. The CDR3 region is CASSAGTPGKNIYF. CDR3 in DNA: TGTGCCAGCAGTGCCGGGACACCTGGAAAAAACATATATTTT.

The genes are TRBV12-3 or TRBV12-4 and TRBJ1-4, with D possibly matching TRBD1 (5 bases). The CDR3 runs to 14 residues. Trimming removed 4 bases from V and 3 bases from J, with 9 bases in between. CDR3 residues: CASSSAQANEKLFF. DNA of the CDR3: TGTGCCAGCAGTTCAGCACAGGCTAATGAAAAACTGTTTTTT.